This passage covers 19 T cell receptor beta chains from one sample sequenced in a study of OX40 agonist ivuxolimab in advanced cancers. Profiled with immunoSEQ multiplex PCR; TCRdb holds only in-frame clones, not every one. The table lists about 51,000 clones, about 90% of them singletons. The sample was CD4+ or CD8+ T cells sorted from blood, taken in a trial of the OX40 agonist ivuxolimab. The receptors stem from an adult with an advanced solid tumor such as melanoma, head and neck, liver or kidney cancer.

V gene TRBV6-5 combines with J gene TRBJ1-1, with 7 positions matching TRBD1. Germline-derived CDR1 and CDR2 are MNHEY and SVGAGI. J gave up 2 bases and V 7 bases, and 10 bases lay outside the gene matches. The CDR3 is 15 amino acids. CDR3 coding DNA: TGTGCCAGCACCCTAGGAGACAGGGCCAACACTGAAGCTTTCTTT. Its protein product is CASTLGDRANTEAFF.

The rearrangement uses TRBV29-1 and TRBJ1-2, with 8 positions matching TRBD1. CDR1 and CDR2 (germline): SQVTM, ANQGSEA. The V and J ends lost 7 bases and 5 bases, in that order; junction bases with no gene match: 9. The CDR3 is 13 amino acids. The CDR3 DNA reads as TGCAGCGGTGTCCTGGACAGGGCTTATGGCTACACCTTC. Translated, it gives CSGVLDRAYGYTF.

V and J are TRBV19 and TRBJ1-1; possible D gene TRBD1, 6 bases. CDR1 LNHDA and CDR2 SQIVND come from the germline V gene (reference sequence). Trimming took off 3 bases at V and 1 base at J, with 21 bases between the two ends. This CDR3 spans 18 amino acids. The CDR3 bases are TGTGCCAGTAGTATTCGTCTAACAGGGAGTTCTTCGAACACTGAAGCTTTCTTT. Translated, it gives CASSIRLTGSSSNTEAFF.

J is TRBJ2-1 and V is TRBV6-6; D may be TRBD1 (6 bases). The length of the CDR3 is 13 residues. Germline V gene data show CDR1 as MNHNY and CDR2 as SVGAGI (reference sequence). V shed 10 bases and J shed 5 bases, with 15 bases lying between them. The CDR3 region is CATLQTGNNEQFF. The CDR3 region has the DNA TGTGCCACCCTACAAACAGGGAACAATGAGCAGTTCTTC.

This chain uses TRBV28 with TRBJ1-4; TRBD1 aligns across 9 bases. Germline CDR1 and CDR2: MDHEN and SYDVKM. The length of the CDR3 is 14 residues. Trimming took 4 bases from V and 6 from J; bases not matched to a gene: 3. CDR3 bases: TGTGCCAGCAGTTCGACAGGGGGGGATGAAAAACTGTTTTTT. Residues: CASSSTGGDEKLFF.

This clone has only one observation. This sequence joins TRBV27 and TRBJ1-5; 10 nucleotides align to TRBD1. Germline V gene lookup returns CDR1 MNHEY and CDR2 SMNVEV (reference sequence). The ends lost 7 bases at V and 7 bases at J; junction bases unmatched: 10. The CDR3 runs to 15 residues. For the CDR3, the DNA is TGTGCCAGCAAAAGAAGTGAGACAGGGGGCCAGCCCCAGCATTTT. Encoded protein: CASKRSETGGQPQHF.

This chain joins TRBV2 and TRBJ1-4, with TRBD1 matching over 12 bases. CDR3 length: 16 residues. Germline CDR1 is SNHLY and CDR2 is FYNNEI. J gave up 1 base and V 5 bases, and 2 bases lay outside the gene matches. The DNA for the CDR3 is TGTGCCAGCAGTAGGGACAGGGGGCGAACTAATGAAAAACTGTTTTTT. It encodes CASSRDRGRTNEKLFF.

The chain employs TRBV21-1 and TRBJ1-2; the table's D gene call, TRBD1, was not cross checked with the DNA. TRBV21-1 is described as a pseudogene. CDR3 length: 13 amino acids. CDR3 in DNA: TGTGCCAGCATCCCGTGGACAGTGTATGGCTACACCTTC. Translation: CASIPWTVYGYTF.

This chain links TRBV4-2 with TRBJ1-4; D remains ambiguous. Deletions cut 1 base from V and 4 bases from J, with 10 bases between. CDR1 and CDR2 (germline): LGHNA, YNFKEQ. This CDR3 has 15 residues. The CDR3 coding sequence is TGTGCCAGCAGCCAAGTTCAACAGAATAATGAAAAACTGTTTTTT. This encodes CASSQVQQNNEKLFF.

DNA for the CDR3: TGTGCCGTTAATACTCGAGAAGCAGGGTCTTCTGAAGCTTTCTTT. This translates into CAVNTREAGSSEAFF. The rearrangement joins TRBV19 to TRBJ1-1; tentative D call: TRBD1 (5 bases). With 11 bases removed from V and 6 bases from J, the gap between germline ends came to 25 bases. Germline V gene lookup returns CDR1 LNHDA and CDR2 SQIVND (reference sequence). The CDR3 has 15 residues.

The chain links TRBV15 to TRBJ1-2; weak D call: TRBD1 (5 bases). The CDR3 covers 13 residues. The germline V and J ends were trimmed by 1 base and 8 bases, with 11 bases remaining between them. Germline V CDR1 and CDR2: LNHNV, YYDKDF (reference sequence). The CDR3 DNA reads as TGTGCCACCAGCAGAGGGACACCCAGCGGCTACACCTTC. Translating it yields CATSRGTPSGYTF.

This clone was seen only a few times. The chain is built from TRBV18 and TRBJ2-2, with 10 bases fitting TRBD1. This CDR3 has 17 residues. Losses at the gene ends were 6 bases for V and 5 bases for J; bases not matched to a gene: 12. The germline V gene encodes CDR1 KGHSH and CDR2 LQKENI. The CDR3 nucleotides read TGTGCCAGCTCTCGGGGACAGGGGAACCCCTCTACCGGGGAGCTGTTTTTT. Translated: CASSRGQGNPSTGELFF.

The chain employs TRBV19 and TRBJ2-7; TRBD2 matches at 8 bases. V was pared by 3 bases and J by 4 bases, with 8 bases of the junction left unmatched. The CDR3 spans 15 residues. Germline V gene lookup returns CDR1 LNHDA and CDR2 SQIVND (reference sequence). CDR3 protein: CASSIRWSGGYEQYF. The DNA of the CDR3 is TGTGCCAGTAGTATCCGTTGGAGCGGGGGATACGAGCAGTACTTC.

The chain links TRBV13 to TRBJ2-5; D is unresolved. Trimming stripped 4 bases from V and 5 bases from J, with 14 bases between. The CDR3 runs 14 residues. CDR1 is PRHDT, CDR2 FYEKMQ, per germline (reference sequence). The CDR3 loop reads CASSSLKDTETQYF. The DNA for the CDR3 is TGTGCCAGCAGCTCCCTAAAGGATACGGAGACCCAGTACTTC.

The chain recombines TRBV11-2 with TRBJ2-3; 8 bases align to TRBD2. Germline lookup yields CDR1 SGHAT and CDR2 FQNNGV. The CDR3 is 15 amino acids. The J segment lost 4 bases and the V segment lost 4 bases, leaving 7 bases of the junction unmatched. CDR3 nucleotides: TGTGCCAGCAGCTCAAGAGGGACTAGTCCAGATACGCAGTATTTT. Translation gives CASSSRGTSPDTQYF.

The chain has TRBV30 and TRBJ2-2; 7 bases match TRBD2. The CDR3 consists of 16 residues. The J segment lost 5 bases and the V segment lost 4 bases, leaving 13 bases of the junction unmatched. The germline V gene has CDR1 GTSNPN and CDR2 SVGIG (reference sequence). The CDR3 here is CAWIKHLRGLTGELFF. The CDR3 nucleotides read TGTGCCTGGATAAAGCATTTGCGGGGGTTGACCGGGGAGCTGTTTTTT.

The genes are TRBV15 and TRBJ2-2, with D possibly being TRBD1 (5 bases). The V and J ends lost 2 bases and 6 bases respectively, with 10 bases between them. The CDR3 is 14 amino acids. CDR1 LNHNV and CDR2 YYDKDF come from the germline V gene (reference sequence). Here the CDR3 DNA reads TGTGCCACCAGCAGACAGGGCGACGCCGGGGAGCTGTTTTTT. Residues: CATSRQGDAGELFF.

This chain uses TRBV11-3 with TRBJ2-5, with a weak D call TRBD2 (7 bases). Germline CDR1 and CDR2: SGHNT and YENEEA. The CDR3 runs to 15 residues. V was pared by 3 bases and J by 3 bases, with 14 bases between. The CDR3 is CASSFGGRLEETQYF. CDR3 nucleotide sequence: TGTGCCAGCAGCTTCGGGGGGCGGTTGGAAGAGACCCAGTACTTC.

This clone was seen more than once but under ten times. This chain connects TRBV7-3 to TRBJ2-7; D is ambiguous. This CDR3 is 13 amino acids long. V lost 2 bases and J 6 bases, leaving 11 bases between the germline ends. The germline CDR1 and CDR2 sequences are SGHTA and FQGTGA. Here the CDR3 DNA reads TGTGCCAGCAGCTTATTGCCGACGGGCGAGCAGTACTTC. Protein sequence: CASSLLPTGEQYF.